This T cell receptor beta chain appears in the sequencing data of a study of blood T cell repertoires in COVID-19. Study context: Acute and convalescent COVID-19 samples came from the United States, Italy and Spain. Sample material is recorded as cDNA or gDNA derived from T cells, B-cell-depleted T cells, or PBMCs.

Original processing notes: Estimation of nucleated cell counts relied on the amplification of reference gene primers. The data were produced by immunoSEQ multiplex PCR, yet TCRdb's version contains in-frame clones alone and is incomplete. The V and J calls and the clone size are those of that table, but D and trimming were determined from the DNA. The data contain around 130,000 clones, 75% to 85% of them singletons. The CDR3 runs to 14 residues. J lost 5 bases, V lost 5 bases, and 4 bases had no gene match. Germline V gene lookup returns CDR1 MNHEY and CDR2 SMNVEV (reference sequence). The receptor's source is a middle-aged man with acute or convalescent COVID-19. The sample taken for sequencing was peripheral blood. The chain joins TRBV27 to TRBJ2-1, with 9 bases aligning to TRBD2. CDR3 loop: CASSNAGGHNEQFF. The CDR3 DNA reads TGTGCCAGCAGTAATGCGGGGGGGCACAATGAGCAGTTCTTC.